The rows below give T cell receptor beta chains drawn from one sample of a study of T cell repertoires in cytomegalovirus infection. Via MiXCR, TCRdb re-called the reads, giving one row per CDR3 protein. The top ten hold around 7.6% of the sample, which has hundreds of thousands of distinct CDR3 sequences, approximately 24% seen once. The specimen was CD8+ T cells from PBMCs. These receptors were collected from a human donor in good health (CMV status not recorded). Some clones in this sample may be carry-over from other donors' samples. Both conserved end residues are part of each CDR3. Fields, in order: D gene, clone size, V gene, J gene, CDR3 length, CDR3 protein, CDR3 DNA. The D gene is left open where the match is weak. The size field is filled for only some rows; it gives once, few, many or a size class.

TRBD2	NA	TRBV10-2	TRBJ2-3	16	CASSEFSGGAADTQYF	TGCGCCAGCAGTGAGTTTAGCGGGGGGGCCGCAGATACGCAGTATTTT
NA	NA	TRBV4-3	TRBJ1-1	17	CASSQDSAVGGNTEAFF	TGCGCCAGCAGCCAAGACTCCGCCGTGGGGGGGAACACTGAAGCTTTCTTT
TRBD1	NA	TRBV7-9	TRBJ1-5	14	CASRGTDRNQPQHF	TGTGCCAGCAGGGGGACAGACCGTAATCAGCCCCAGCATTTT
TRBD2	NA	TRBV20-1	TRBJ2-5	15	CSARGLADTGETQYF	TGCAGTGCTCGTGGACTAGCGGATACCGGAGAGACCCAGTACTTC
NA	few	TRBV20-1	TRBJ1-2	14	CSARERDRVFGYTF	TGCAGTGCTAGAGAAAGAGACAGAGTTTTTGGCTACACCTTC
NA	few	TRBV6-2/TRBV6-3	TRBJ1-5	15	CASRGETRGNQPQHF	TGTGCCAGCAGGGGGGAGACCAGGGGCAATCAGCCCCAGCATTTT
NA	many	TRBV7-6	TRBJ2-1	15	CASSLLASDYNEQFF	TGTGCCAGCAGCTTACTAGCCAGCGACTACAATGAGCAGTTCTTC
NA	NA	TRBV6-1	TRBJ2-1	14	CAALRVPDIDEQFF	TGTGCCGCACTCCGGGTTCCGGATATAGATGAGCAGTTCTTC
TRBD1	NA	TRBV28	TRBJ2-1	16	CASGLAHGTVYNEQFF	TGTGCCAGCGGACTCGCTCACGGGACAGTATACAATGAGCAGTTCTTC
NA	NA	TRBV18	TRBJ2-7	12	CASSPALYEQYF	TGTGCCAGCTCACCGGCGCTCTACGAGCAGTACTTC
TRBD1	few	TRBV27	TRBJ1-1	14	CASSYGTGVTEAFF	TGTGCCAGCAGTTACGGGACAGGGGTTACTGAAGCTTTCTTT
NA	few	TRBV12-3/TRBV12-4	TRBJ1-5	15	CASSLYLGSNQPQHF	TGTGCCAGCAGTTTATACCTCGGGAGCAATCAGCCCCAGCATTTT
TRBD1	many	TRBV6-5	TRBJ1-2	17	CASSYVRTGQLNYGYTF	TGTGCCAGCAGTTACGTCCGGACAGGTCAACTTAACTATGGCTACACCTTC
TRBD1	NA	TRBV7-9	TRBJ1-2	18	CASSLVSEVTGQAYGYTF	TGTGCCAGCAGCTTAGTCTCCGAAGTTACGGGACAGGCCTATGGCTACACCTTC
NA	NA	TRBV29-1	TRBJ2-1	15	CSVEDPGVPYNEQFF	TGCAGCGTTGAGGACCCGGGGGTTCCCTACAATGAGCAGTTCTTC
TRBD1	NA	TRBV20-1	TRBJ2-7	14	CSASGTGSLYEQYF	TGCAGTGCTAGTGGGACAGGGTCCCTCTACGAGCAGTACTTC
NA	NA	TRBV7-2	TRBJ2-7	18	CASSLMLDRDFPSYEQYF	TGTGCCAGCAGCTTAATGCTAGACAGGGACTTCCCCTCCTACGAGCAGTACTTC
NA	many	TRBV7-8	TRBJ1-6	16	CASSEGGSPRNSPLHF	TGTGCCAGCAGTGAAGGAGGATCCCCTCGGAATTCACCCCTCCACTTT
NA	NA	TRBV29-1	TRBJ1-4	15	CSVEDDRAPSEKLFF	TGCAGCGTTGAAGATGATCGGGCACCCTCTGAAAAACTGTTTTTT
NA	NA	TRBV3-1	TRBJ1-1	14	CASSQRFMNTEAFF	TGTGCCAGCAGCCAAAGGTTCATGAACACTGAAGCTTTCTTT
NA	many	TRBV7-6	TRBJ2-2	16	CASSQPGNPNTGELFF	TGTGCCAGCAGCCAACCGGGAAACCCGAACACCGGGGAGCTGTTTTTT
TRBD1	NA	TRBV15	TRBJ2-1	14	CATSSTGANNEQFF	TGTGCCACCAGCAGTACAGGGGCTAACAATGAGCAGTTCTTC
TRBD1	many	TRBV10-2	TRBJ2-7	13	CASSGTGGYEQYF	TGCGCCAGCAGCGGGACAGGCGGATACGAGCAGTACTTC
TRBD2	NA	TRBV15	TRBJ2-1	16	CATSALLAGSLNEQFF	TGTGCCACCAGCGCTCTCCTAGCGGGGTCTCTCAATGAGCAGTTCTTC
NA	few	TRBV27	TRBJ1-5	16	CASSDVRGGSNQPQHF	TGTGCCAGCAGTGACGTTAGAGGGGGGAGCAATCAGCCCCAGCATTTT
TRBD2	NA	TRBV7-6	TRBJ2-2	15	CASRNLAGDTGELFF	TGTGCCAGCAGGAATCTAGCGGGGGACACCGGGGAGCTGTTTTTT
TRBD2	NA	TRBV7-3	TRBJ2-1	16	CASSLMTSGVYNEQFF	TGTGCCAGCAGCTTGATGACTAGCGGGGTATACAATGAGCAGTTCTTC
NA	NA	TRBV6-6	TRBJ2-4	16	CASSFQEGPTENIQYF	TGTGCCAGCAGTTTTCAGGAGGGCCCTACGGAAAACATTCAGTACTTC
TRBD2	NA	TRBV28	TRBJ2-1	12	CASSGREAEQFF	TGTGCCAGCTCCGGGAGGGAGGCTGAGCAGTTCTTC
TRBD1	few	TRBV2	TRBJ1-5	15	CASRDGQGADQPQHF	TGTGCCAGCAGAGACGGACAGGGGGCGGATCAGCCCCAGCATTTT
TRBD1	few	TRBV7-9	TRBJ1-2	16	CASSRTGRELNYGYTF	TGTGCCAGCAGCCGGACAGGAAGGGAGCTTAACTATGGCTACACCTTC
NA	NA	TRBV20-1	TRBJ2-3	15	CSASPGSGYTDTQYF	TGCAGTGCTAGCCCAGGATCGGGGTACACAGATACGCAGTATTTT
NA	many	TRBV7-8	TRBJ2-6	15	CASSFQTSGANVLTF	TGTGCCAGCAGCTTCCAGACTTCTGGGGCCAACGTCCTGACTTTC
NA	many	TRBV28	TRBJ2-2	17	CASSPTGEAGNTGELFF	TGTGCCAGCAGTCCAACCGGGGAAGCGGGGAACACCGGGGAGCTGTTTTTT
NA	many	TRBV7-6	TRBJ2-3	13	CASRRANTDTQYF	TGTGCCAGCAGACGGGCCAACACAGATACGCAGTATTTT
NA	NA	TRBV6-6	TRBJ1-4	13	CASSYRGMEKLFF	TGTGCCAGCAGTTATCGGGGGATGGAAAAACTGTTTTTT
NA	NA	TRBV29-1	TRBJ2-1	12	CSVGVRGGEQFF	TGCAGCGTTGGGGTCAGAGGTGGTGAGCAGTTCTTC
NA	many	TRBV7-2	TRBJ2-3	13	CASSADYRDTQYF	TGTGCCAGCAGCGCGGACTACCGGGATACGCAGTATTTT
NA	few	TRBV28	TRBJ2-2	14	CASSLIGYTGELFF	TGTGCCAGCAGTTTAATAGGTTACACCGGGGAGCTGTTTTTT
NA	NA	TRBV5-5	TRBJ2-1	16	CASRQWAGEAYNEQFF	TGTGCCAGCAGACAGTGGGCAGGGGAGGCCTACAATGAGCAGTTCTTC